The 4 T cell receptor beta chains presented below share a single source sample, sequenced in a study of blood T cells in healthy people across ages. Together with a sample-barcoded 5' primer, a J-beta primer mix was included in a second PCR lasting about 6 to 11 cycles. TCRdb reprocessed the 5' RACE reads via MiXCR and lists one record per CDR3 protein. The sample includes 380,000 or so distinct CDR3 sequences, 50% to 60% seen only once; the top ten take around 49%. The sequencing sample was made of blood. Source of these receptors: a man aged 55-75 years in good health.

There are a few counts of this clonotype. The chain joins TRBV4-2 to TRBJ2-7; 10 bases align to TRBD2. CDR1 is LGHNA and CDR2 is YNFKEQ in the germline V gene. The J segment lost 5 bases and the V segment lost 4 bases, leaving 14 bases of the junction unmatched. The CDR3 contains 17 residues. The CDR3 sequence: CASSPLTGPSGSNEQYF. The CDR3 bases are TGTGCCAGCAGCCCCCTGACAGGGCCTAGCGGGAGCAACGAGCAGTACTTC.

V gene TRBV27 combines with J gene TRBJ1-5; maybe TRBD1 (5 bases). The germline V gene encodes CDR1 MNHEY and CDR2 SMNVEV (reference sequence). The CDR3 spans 14 residues. Trimming cost V 2 bases and J 9 bases, with 14 bases left between them. The CDR3 spells CASSLGQGLWPQHF. Written as DNA, the CDR3 is TGTGCCAGCAGTTTAGGGCAGGGCCTTTGGCCCCAGCATTTT.

V gene TRBV28 combines with J gene TRBJ2-4; tentatively, D is TRBD2 (5 bases). V lost 10 bases, J lost 1 base, and 14 bases lay in between. CDR1 is MDHEN, CDR2 SYDVKM, per germline. The CDR3 extends over 14 amino acids. In DNA form, the CDR3 reads TGTGCCATCCTTAGCGTTAAGGCCAAAAACATTCAGTACTTC. Protein product: CAILSVKAKNIQYF.

The V and J genes are TRBV19 and TRBJ2-7; D is unclear. The DNA matches TRBJ2-5 better at its end, which makes the J call doubtful. CDR1 is LNHDA, CDR2 SQIVND, per germline (reference sequence). This CDR3 has 13 residues. CDR3 loop: CASSSGTLETQYF. The CDR3 nucleotides are TGTGCCAGTAGCTCCGGAACCCTGGAGACCCAGTACTTC.